The source of this T cell receptor beta chain is a study of regulatory T cells in long-lasting Graves disease. Time point given: persistent/refractory GD, antithyroid drugs over 5 years with positive TRAb. Preparation of the TCR library used RNA extracted from PBMCs. This clonotype was detected many times. Researchers made TCR beta libraries by using iRepertoire HTBI primers and running Arm-PCR on CDR3 regions. TCRdb re-called the multiplex PCR reads with MiXCR, one entry per CDR3 protein. The sample includes a few hundred thousand distinct CDR3 sequences, less than 25% of them seen just once. This CDR3 is built from 13 residues. Trimming stripped 4 bases from V and 8 bases from J, with 14 bases between. CDR1 is SNHLY, CDR2 FYNNEI, per germline.

The chain carries TRBV2 and TRBJ1-1, with D unresolved. This specimen was peripheral blood mononuclear cells (PBMCs), taken when the disease was refractory, from a patient treated with antithyroid drugs. The TCR originated in a female donor with Graves disease. This CDR3 reads CASSAPGLGEAFF. CDR3 DNA sequence: TGTGCCAGCAGTGCCCCGGGATTAGGGGAAGCTTTCTTT.